This T cell receptor (beta chain) was observed in a study of blood T cell repertoires in COVID-19. This clone was counted a few times. Original methodology: Quantification of nucleated cells was approximated via reference gene primer amplification. The protocol was immunoSEQ multiplex PCR, while the TCRdb copy is restricted to in-frame clones and leaves out a portion. V, J and clone size derive from that table, while D and trimming were established from the DNA sequence. Counted here are 25,000 to 35,000 clones, around 85% occurring once; the ten biggest clones make up around 7%. V shed 8 bases and J 1 base; nucleotides not matched to a gene: 18. The CDR3 runs 19 residues. Per the germline V gene, CDR1 is MNHEY and CDR2 is SMNVEV (reference sequence).

Sequenced material: peripheral blood. The gene calls are TRBV27 and TRBJ2-2, with TRBD2 matching 8 bases. The receptor was derived from a human donor in a cohort sampled during active COVID-19. The CDR3 here is CASWTSLRGGPWNTGELFF. The CDR3 DNA follows: TGTGCCAGCTGGACCAGCCTCCGGGGGGGCCCCTGGAACACCGGGGAGCTGTTTTTT.